The sample holds many counts of the clone carrying this TCR beta chain. The CDR3 contains 14 residues. Germline values: CDR1 LNHDA, CDR2 SQIVND (reference sequence). J lost 10 bases, V lost 7 bases, and 8 bases had no gene match. The source of the sample is a study of early T cells in non-severe SARS-CoV-2 infection. TCRdb re-called the 5' RACE reads with MiXCR, one entry per CDR3 protein. The table lists around 88,000 distinct CDR3 sequences, approximately 15% of them singletons. This TCR was recovered from an adult who was a healthcare worker with PCR-confirmed SARS-CoV-2 infection or an uninfected control (not recorded which). Specimen: whole blood. This chain joins TRBV19 and TRBJ1-6; TRBD1 matches 9 bases. The CDR3: CASTDRGSRSPLHF. CDR3 nucleotide sequence: TGTGCCAGTACTGACAGGGGGTCGAGATCACCCCTCCACTTT.